This T cell receptor beta chain was obtained from a study of cytomegalovirus exposure and HLA in healthy donors. Whole-study results and caveats: The authors enumerated roughly 180 TCR beta chains as linked to cytomegalovirus. When analyzed later, a missense DCLRE1C variant was found to be linked to TCR beta V- and J-gene trimming.

In regard to this clone: Its antigen is still unknown.

PCR amplification relied on 60 Vbeta primers (plus 13 Jbeta primers). The repertoire was sequenced with immunoSEQ multiplex PCR; TCRdb's copy has only in-frame clones and lacks some. The sample table sets out roughly 70,000 clones. Specimen: PBMCs. The clonotype originates from a man aged 35 to 55 in good health and CMV-seronegative.

This chain's CDR3 is CASNMLAGVDEQYF. The CDR3, as DNA: TGTGCCAGCAATATGCTAGCGGGGGTGGATGAGCAGTACTTC. The gene calls are TRBV6-1 and TRBJ2-7, with 10 bases fitting TRBD2. Germline V gene sequence: CDR1 MNHNS, CDR2 SASEGT. The CDR3 runs to 14 residues. V was clipped by 7 bases and J by 7 bases; unmatched bases: 10.